This TCR beta chain is from a study of T cell repertoires in cytomegalovirus infection. About the research overall: Both CMV infection and a matching HLA type were indicated by public TCR beta signatures. The study, taken as a whole, reports: HLA-C-restricted CMV-specific TCR beta clonotypes were dominant in the ex vivo response. CMV carriers having the relevant HLA were flagged by cumulative public TCR beta family frequency.

V shed 4 bases and J shed 2 bases, with 12 bases lying between them. Germline-derived CDR1 and CDR2 are LGHNA and YNFKEQ. CDR3 length: 16 residues. Comment on this clonotype: Its antigen remains unknown.

TCRdb called the reads again in MiXCR, with one record for every CDR3 protein. Here the sample spans roughly 990,000 distinct CDR3 sequences, roughly 31% being singletons. Sequences were derived from cultured CD8+ T cells from PBMCs, sampled from culture after CMV antigen stimulation. This receptor was obtained from a human donor in good health (CMV status not recorded). Some clones in this sample may be carry-over from other donors' samples. This sequence joins TRBV4-2 and TRBJ2-6; either TRBD1 or TRBD2 may fit D (5 bases each). The CDR3 nucleotides are TGTGCCAGCAGCCCCGATGGGGGAACTGGGGCCAACGTCCTGACTTTC. Protein product: CASSPDGGTGANVLTF.